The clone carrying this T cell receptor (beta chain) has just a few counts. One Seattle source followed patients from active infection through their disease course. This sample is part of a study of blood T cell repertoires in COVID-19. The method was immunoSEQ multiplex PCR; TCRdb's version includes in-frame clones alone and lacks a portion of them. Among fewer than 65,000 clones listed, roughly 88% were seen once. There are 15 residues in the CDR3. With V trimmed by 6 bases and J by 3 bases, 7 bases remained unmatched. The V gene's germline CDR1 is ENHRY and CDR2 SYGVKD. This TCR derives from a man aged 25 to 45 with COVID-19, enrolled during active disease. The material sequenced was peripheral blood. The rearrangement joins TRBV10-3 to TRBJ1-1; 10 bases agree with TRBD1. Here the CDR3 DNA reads TGTGCCATCAGGACAGGGGGCCTGGGGGACACTGAAGCTTTCTTT. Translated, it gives CAIRTGGLGDTEAFF.